This T cell receptor (beta chain) stems from a study of beta chain features in type 1 diabetes. Overall study context: The study examined about 100 million sorted cells across all samples.

Every isolated RNA sample was fully reverse transcribed, so sequencing captured expressed TCRB transcripts. Here immunoSEQ multiplex PCR was the method, and the copy in TCRdb shows in-frame clones only, minus some. This table holds under 130,000 clones, 25% to 35% found once. In the case of this clone: The antigen remains unidentified.

Whole-study results and caveats: More deletions and fewer insertions at VDJ junctions were found in patients with type 1 diabetes. In every one of the four CD4+ subsets, TCRB CDR3s were moderately but significantly shorter in Type 1 diabetes patients.

CD45RO/CCR7/CD25/CD127/CD95/CD27 sorting isolated CD4+ naive, central memory, regulatory and stem cell-like memory cells. Looked up from germline, CDR1 is SGHRS and CDR2 is YFSETQ. With 0 bases clipped from V and 3 bases from J, the junction kept 8 bases outside the gene matches. The CDR3 consists of 17 residues. This clonotype originated in a woman between 18 and 29 years old with type 1 diabetes. The chain carries TRBV5-1 and TRBJ2-1; 8 nucleotides agree with TRBD2. Sample: central memory CD4+ T cells from blood. The CDR3 here is CASSLATTSEIYNEQFF. As DNA, the CDR3 is TGCGCCAGCAGCTTGGCGACGACTAGCGAGATCTACAATGAGCAGTTCTTC. Full variable domain (outside the CDR3, taken from reference TRBV5-1 and TRBJ2-1): KAGVTQTPRYLIKTRGQQVTLSCSPISGHRSVSWYQQTPGQGLQFLFEYFSETQRNKGNFPGRFSGRQFSNSRSEMNVSTLELGDSALYLCASSLATTSEIYNEQFFGPGTRLTVL.